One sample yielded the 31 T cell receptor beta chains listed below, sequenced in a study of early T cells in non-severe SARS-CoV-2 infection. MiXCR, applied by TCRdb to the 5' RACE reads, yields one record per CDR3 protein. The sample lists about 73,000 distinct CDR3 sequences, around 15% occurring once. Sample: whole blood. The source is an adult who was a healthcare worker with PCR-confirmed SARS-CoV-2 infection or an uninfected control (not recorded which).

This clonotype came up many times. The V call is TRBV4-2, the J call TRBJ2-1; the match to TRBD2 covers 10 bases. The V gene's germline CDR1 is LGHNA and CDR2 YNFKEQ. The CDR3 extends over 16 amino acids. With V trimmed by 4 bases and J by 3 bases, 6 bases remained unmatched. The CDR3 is CASSLERGGGYNEQFF. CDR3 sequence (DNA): TGTGCCAGCAGCCTGGAGCGGGGGGGCGGCTACAATGAGCAGTTCTTC.

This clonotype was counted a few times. CDR3 region: CASSWRDRENEAFF. In DNA, the CDR3 is TGCGCCAGCAGCTGGCGGGACAGGGAAAATGAAGCTTTCTTT. V gene TRBV5-1 combines with J gene TRBJ1-1; 9 nucleotides agree with TRBD1. CDR1 is SGHRS, CDR2 YFSETQ, per germline. The trim removed 3 bases at V and 7 bases at J, leaving 7 bases unmatched. This CDR3 contains 14 residues.

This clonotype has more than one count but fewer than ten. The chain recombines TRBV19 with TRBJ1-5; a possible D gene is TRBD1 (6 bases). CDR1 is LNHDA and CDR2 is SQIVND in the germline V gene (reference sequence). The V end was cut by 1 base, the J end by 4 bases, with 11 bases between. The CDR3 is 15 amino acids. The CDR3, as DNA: TGTGCCAGTAGTATAGGGACAGAGGCAAATCAGCCCCAGCATTTT. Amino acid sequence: CASSIGTEANQPQHF.

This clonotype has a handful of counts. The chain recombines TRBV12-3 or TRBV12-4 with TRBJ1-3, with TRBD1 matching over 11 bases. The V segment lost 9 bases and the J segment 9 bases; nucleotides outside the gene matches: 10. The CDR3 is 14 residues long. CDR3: CASRAGTGGRTIYF. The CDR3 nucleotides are TGTGCCAGTCGCGCCGGGACAGGGGGACGCACCATATATTTT.

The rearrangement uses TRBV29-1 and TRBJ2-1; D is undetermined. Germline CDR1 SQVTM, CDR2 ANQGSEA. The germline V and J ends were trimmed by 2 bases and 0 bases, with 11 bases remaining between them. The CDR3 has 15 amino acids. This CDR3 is CSVEPTTSSYNEQFF. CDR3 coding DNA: TGCAGCGTTGAACCCACTACCAGCTCCTACAATGAGCAGTTCTTC.

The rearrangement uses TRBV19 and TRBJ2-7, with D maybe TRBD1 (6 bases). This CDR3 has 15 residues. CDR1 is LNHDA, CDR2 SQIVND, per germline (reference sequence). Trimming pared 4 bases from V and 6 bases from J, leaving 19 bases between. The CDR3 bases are TGTGCCAGTAGTACGAGCCGATCAGGGACAACCGAGCAGTACTTC. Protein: CASSTSRSGTTEQYF.

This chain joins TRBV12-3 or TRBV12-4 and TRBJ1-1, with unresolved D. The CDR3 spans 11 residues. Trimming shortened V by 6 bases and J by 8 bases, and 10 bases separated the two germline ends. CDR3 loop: CASSQGREAFF. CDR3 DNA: TGTGCCAGCAGCCAAGGCCGCGAAGCTTTCTTT.

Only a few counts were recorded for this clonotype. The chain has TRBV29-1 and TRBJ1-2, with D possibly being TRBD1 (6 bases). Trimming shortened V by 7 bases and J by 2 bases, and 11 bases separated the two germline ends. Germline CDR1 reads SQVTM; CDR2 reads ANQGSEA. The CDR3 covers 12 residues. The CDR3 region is CSGTTGNYGYTF. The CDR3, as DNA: TGCAGCGGTACAACAGGGAACTATGGCTACACCTTC.

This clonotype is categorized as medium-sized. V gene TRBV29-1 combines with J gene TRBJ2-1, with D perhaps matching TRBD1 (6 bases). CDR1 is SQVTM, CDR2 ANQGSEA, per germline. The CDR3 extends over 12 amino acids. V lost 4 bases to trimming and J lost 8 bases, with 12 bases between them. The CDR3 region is CSVGPRGDEQFF. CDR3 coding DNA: TGCAGCGTTGGGCCCAGGGGAGATGAGCAGTTCTTC.

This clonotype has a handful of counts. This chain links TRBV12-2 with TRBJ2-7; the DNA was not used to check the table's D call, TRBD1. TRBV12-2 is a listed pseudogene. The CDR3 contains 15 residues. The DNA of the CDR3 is TGTGCAAGTCGCTTAGCGCGACAGGGTGCCCCCGAGCAGTACTTC. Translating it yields CASRLARQGAPEQYF.

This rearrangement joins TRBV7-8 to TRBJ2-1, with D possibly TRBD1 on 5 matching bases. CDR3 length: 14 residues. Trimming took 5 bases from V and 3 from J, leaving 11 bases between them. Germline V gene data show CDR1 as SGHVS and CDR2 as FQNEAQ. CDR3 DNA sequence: TGTGCCAGCAGCCGAACAGGAAGCTACAATGAGCAGTTCTTC. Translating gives CASSRTGSYNEQFF.

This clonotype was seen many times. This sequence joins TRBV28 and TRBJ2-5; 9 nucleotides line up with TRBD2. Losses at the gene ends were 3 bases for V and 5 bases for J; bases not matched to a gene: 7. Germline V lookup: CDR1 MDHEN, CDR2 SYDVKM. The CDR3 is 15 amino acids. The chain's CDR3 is CASSFGAGGHETQYF. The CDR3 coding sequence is TGTGCCAGCAGTTTTGGGGCGGGGGGGCACGAGACCCAGTACTTC. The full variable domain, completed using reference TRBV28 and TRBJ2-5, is DVKVTQSSRYLVKRTGEKVFLECVQDMDHENMFWYRQDPGLGLRLIYFSYDVKMKEKGDIPEGYSVSREKKERFSLILESASTNQTSMYLCASSFGAGGHETQYFGPGTRLLVL.

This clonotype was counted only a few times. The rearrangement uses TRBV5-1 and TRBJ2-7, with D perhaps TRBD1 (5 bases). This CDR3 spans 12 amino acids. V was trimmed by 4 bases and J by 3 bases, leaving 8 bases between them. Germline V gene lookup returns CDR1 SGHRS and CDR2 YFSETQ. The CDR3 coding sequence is TGCGCCAGCAGCCTGGACAACTACGAGCAGTACTTC. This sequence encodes CASSLDNYEQYF.

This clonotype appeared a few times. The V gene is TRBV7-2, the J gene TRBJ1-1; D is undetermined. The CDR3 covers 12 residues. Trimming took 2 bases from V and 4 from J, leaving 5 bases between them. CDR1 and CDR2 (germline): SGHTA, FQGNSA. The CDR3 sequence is CASSLWVTEAFF. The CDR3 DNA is TGTGCCAGCAGCTTATGGGTCACTGAAGCTTTCTTT.

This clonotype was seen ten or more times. The CDR3 region is CSVEDSGAARGTEAFF. As DNA, the CDR3 is TGCAGCGTTGAAGATTCGGGCGCCGCCCGGGGGACTGAAGCTTTCTTT. This chain joins TRBV29-1 and TRBJ1-1, with D tentatively TRBD1 (5 bases). CDR3 size: 16 residues. Trimming left V 0 bases short and J 5 bases short, with 19 bases between. Germline CDR1 SQVTM, CDR2 ANQGSEA.

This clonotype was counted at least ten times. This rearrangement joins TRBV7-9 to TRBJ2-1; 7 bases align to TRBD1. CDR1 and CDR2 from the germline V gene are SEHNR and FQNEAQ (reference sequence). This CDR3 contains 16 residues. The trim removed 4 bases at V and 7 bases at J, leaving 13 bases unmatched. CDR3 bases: TGTGCCAGCAGCTCCCCTCTTGGGACAGCCGTTAATGAGCAGTTCTTC. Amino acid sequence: CASSSPLGTAVNEQFF.

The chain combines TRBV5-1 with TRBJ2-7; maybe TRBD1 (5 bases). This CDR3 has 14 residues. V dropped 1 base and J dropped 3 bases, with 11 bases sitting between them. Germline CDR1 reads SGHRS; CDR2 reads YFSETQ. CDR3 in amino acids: CASSLSQGGYEQYF. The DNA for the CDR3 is TGCGCCAGCAGCTTGAGTCAGGGCGGCTACGAGCAGTACTTC. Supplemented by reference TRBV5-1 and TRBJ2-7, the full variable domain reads KAGVTQTPRYLIKTRGQQVTLSCSPISGHRSVSWYQQTPGQGLQFLFEYFSETQRNKGNFPGRFSGRQFSNSRSEMNVSTLELGDSALYLCASSLSQGGYEQYFGPGTRLTVT.

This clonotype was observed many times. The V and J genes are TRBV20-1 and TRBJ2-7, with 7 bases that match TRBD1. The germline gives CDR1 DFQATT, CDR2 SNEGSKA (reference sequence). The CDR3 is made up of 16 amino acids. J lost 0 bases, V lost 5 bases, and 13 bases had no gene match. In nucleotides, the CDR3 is TGCAGTGCTCGGCCCTACGGGACAGCTGTCTCCTACGAGCAGTACTTC. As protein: CSARPYGTAVSYEQYF.

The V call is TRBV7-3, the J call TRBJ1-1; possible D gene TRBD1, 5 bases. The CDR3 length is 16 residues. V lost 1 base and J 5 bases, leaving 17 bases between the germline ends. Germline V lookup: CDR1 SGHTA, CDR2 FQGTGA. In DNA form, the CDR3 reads TGTGCCAGCAGCTTAATGGCTTCAGGGTTGGGGACTGAAGCTTTCTTT. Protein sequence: CASSLMASGLGTEAFF.

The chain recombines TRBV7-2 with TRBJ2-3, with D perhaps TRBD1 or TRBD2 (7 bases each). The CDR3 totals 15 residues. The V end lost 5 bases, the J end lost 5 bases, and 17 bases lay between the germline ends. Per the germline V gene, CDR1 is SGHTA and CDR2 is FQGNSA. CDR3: CASSIRGGVGDTQYF. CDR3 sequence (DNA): TGTGCCAGCAGCATCAGGGGGGGTGTGGGAGATACGCAGTATTTT.

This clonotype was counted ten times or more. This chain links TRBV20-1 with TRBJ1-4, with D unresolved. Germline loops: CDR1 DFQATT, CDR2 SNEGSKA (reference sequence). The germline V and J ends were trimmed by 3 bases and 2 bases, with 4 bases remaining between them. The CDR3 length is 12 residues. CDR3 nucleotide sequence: TGCAGTGCTAGTTCCACTAATGAAAAACTGTTTTTT. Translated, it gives CSASSTNEKLFF.

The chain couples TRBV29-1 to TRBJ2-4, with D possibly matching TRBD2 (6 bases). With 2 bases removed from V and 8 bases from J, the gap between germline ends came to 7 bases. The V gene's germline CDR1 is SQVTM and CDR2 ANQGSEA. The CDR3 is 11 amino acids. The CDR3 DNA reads TGCAGCGTTGAAACGGGGGACATTCAGTACTTC. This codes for CSVETGDIQYF.

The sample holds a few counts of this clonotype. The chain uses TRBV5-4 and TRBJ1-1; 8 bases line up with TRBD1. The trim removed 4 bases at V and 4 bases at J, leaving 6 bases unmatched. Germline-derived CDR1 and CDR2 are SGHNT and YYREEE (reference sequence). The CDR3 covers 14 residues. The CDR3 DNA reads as TGTGCCAGCAGCCCACCGGACAGGGTCACTGAAGCTTTCTTT. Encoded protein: CASSPPDRVTEAFF. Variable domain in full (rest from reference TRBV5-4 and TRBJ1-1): ETGVTQSPTHLIKTRGQQVTLRCSSQSGHNTVSWYQQALGQGPQFIFQYYREEENGRGNFPPRFSGLQFPNYSSELNVNALELDDSALYLCASSPPDRVTEAFFGQGTRLTVV.

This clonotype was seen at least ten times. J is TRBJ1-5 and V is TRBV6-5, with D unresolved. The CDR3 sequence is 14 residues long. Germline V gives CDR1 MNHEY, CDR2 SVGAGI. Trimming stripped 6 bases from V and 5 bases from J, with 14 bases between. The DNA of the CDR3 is TGTGCCAGCAGACCGACGGACCACTATCAGCCCCAGCATTTT. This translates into CASRPTDHYQPQHF.

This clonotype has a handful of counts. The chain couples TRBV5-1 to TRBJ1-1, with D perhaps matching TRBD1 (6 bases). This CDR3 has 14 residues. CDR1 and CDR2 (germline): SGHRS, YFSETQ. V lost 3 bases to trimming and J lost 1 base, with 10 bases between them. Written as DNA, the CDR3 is TGCGCCAGCAGCTCACAGGGTGCGAACACTGAAGCTTTCTTT. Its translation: CASSSQGANTEAFF.

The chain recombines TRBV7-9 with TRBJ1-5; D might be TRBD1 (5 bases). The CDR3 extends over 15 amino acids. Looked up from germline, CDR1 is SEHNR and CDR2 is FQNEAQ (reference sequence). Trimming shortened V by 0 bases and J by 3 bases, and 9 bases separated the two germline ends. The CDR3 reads CASSLAGAYNQPQHF. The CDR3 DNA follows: TGTGCCAGCAGCTTAGCCGGGGCCTACAATCAGCCCCAGCATTTT.

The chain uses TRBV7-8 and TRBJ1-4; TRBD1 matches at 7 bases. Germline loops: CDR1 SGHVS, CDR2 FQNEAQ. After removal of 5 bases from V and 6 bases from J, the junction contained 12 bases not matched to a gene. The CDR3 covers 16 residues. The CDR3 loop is CASSPREGRGYEKLFF. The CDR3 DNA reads TGTGCCAGCAGCCCCCGCGAGGGCAGGGGGTATGAAAAACTGTTTTTT.

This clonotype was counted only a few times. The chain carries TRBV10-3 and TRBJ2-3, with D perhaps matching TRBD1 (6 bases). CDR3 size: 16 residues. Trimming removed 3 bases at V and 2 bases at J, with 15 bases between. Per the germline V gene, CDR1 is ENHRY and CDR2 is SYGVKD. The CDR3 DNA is TGTGCCATCAGTGATTGGACAGAGGGATCCACAGATACGCAGTATTTT. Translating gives CAISDWTEGSTDTQYF.

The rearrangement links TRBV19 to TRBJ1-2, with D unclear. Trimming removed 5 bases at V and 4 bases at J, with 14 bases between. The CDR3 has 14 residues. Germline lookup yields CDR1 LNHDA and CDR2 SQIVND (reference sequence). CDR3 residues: CASSPSGRVYGYTF. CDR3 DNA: TGTGCCAGTAGTCCGTCTGGGAGGGTCTATGGCTACACCTTC.

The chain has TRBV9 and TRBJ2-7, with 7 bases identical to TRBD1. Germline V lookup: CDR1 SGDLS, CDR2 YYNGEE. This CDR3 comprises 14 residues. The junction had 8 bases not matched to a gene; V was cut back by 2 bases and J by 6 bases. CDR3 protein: CASSVTTGVSEQYF. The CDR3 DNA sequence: TGTGCCAGCAGCGTCACAACAGGGGTGAGCGAGCAGTACTTC.

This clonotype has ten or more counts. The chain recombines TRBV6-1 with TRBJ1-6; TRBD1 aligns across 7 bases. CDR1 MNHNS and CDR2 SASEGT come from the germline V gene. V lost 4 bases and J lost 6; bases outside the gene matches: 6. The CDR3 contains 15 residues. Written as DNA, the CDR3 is TGTGCCAGCAGTGCCGGGACAGTGACTAATTCACCCCTCCACTTT. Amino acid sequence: CASSAGTVTNSPLHF.